This T cell receptor (beta chain) appears in the sequencing data of a study of cytomegalovirus exposure and HLA in healthy donors. Overall study findings and caveats: It was about 150 TCR beta chains that were listed as cytomegalovirus-associated.

Clones were sequenced by immunoSEQ multiplex PCR, and TCRdb holds only the in-frame ones, with some missing. The data contain more than 120,000 clones, 87% of them singletons. Notes on this clone: Its specificity is not known.

The CDR3 runs 15 residues. Trimming cost V 2 bases and J 5 bases; bases outside gene matches: 6. Germline assignment: CDR1 MGHDK and CDR2 SYGVNS. The rearrangement links TRBV25-1 to TRBJ1-2; 9 positions match TRBD1. The sample consisted of PBMCs. This clonotype was obtained from a man between 18 and 35 years old in good health and CMV-seropositive. The CDR3: CASSEIGTGSYGYTF. CDR3 DNA: TGTGCCAGCAGTGAAATAGGGACAGGGTCATATGGCTACACCTTC.